This T cell receptor beta chain is from a study of blood T cell repertoires in COVID-19. The CDR3 is 15 amino acids. The germline gives CDR1 LNHDA, CDR2 SQIVND (reference sequence). The J segment lost 3 bases and the V segment lost 6 bases, leaving 9 bases of the junction unmatched. Measured with immunoSEQ multiplex PCR; TCRdb has only the in-frame clones, and not every one. The table lists fewer than 60,000 clones, around 84% of them singletons. Sample: peripheral blood. This receptor was obtained from a woman aged 80 or older with acute or convalescent COVID-19. This chain connects TRBV19 to TRBJ2-7; TRBD1 agrees at 9 bases. The CDR3 protein is CASRPDRGGVYEQYF. The CDR3 DNA follows: TGTGCCAGTAGACCCGACAGGGGGGGTGTCTACGAGCAGTACTTC.